Listed here is a single T cell receptor beta chain. Its antigen is unidentified. This record comes from a study of cytomegalovirus exposure and HLA in healthy donors. Study-wide points: A previous analysis found most TCR beta V segments productive roughly 87% or roughly 30% of the time.

The PCR employed 60 Vbeta primers together with 13 Jbeta primers. Libraries were prepared by immunoSEQ multiplex PCR; TCRdb keeps only in-frame clonotypes and omits some of them. This table has about 140,000 clones, around four fifths appearing once. The source of this sequence is a boy younger than 10 in good health and CMV-seronegative. The sequenced sample consisted of PBMCs.

The CDR3 is CASSYSGTSEYNEQFF. DNA of the CDR3: TGTGCCAGCAGTTACTCCGGGACTAGCGAATACAATGAGCAGTTCTTC. The chain uses TRBV11-3 and TRBJ2-1, with 10 bases that match TRBD2. This CDR3 spans 16 amino acids. V shed 6 bases and J 4 bases; nucleotides not matched to a gene: 9. The germline V gene encodes CDR1 SGHNT and CDR2 YENEEA.